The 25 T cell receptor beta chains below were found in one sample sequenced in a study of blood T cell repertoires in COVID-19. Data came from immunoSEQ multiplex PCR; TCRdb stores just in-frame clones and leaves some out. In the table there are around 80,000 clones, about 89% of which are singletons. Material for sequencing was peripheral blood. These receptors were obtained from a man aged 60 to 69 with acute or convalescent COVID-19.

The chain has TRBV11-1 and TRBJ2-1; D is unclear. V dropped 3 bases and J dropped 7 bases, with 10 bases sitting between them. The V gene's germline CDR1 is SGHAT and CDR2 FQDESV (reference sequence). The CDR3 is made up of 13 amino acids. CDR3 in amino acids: CASSFAVDNEQFF. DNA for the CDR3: TGTGCCAGCAGCTTTGCGGTCGATAATGAGCAGTTCTTC.

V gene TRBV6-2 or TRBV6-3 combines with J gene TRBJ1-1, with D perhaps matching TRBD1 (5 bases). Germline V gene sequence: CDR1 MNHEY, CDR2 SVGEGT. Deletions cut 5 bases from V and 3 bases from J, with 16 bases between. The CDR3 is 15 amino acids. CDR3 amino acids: CASSLSPGLYTEAFF. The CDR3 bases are TGTGCCAGCAGTCTTTCCCCGGGACTGTACACTGAAGCTTTCTTT.

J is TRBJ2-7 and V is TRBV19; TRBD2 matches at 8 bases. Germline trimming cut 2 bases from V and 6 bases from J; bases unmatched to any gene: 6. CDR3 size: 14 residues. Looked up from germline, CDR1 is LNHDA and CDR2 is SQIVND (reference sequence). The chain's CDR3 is CASSINSGMGEQYF. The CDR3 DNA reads TGTGCCAGTAGTATAAATAGCGGGATGGGCGAGCAGTACTTC.

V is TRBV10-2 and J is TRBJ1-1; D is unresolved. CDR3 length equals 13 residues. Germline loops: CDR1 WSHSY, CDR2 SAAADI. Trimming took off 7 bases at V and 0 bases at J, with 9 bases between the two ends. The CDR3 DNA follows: TGCGCCAGCAAGACACAAATGAACACTGAAGCTTTCTTT. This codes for CASKTQMNTEAFF.

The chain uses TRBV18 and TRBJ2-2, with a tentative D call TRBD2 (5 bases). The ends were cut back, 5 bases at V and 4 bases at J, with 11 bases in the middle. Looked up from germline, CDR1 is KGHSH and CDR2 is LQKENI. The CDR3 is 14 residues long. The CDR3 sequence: CASSSFEGTGELFF. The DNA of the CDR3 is TGTGCCAGCTCATCCTTTGAGGGCACCGGGGAGCTGTTTTTT.

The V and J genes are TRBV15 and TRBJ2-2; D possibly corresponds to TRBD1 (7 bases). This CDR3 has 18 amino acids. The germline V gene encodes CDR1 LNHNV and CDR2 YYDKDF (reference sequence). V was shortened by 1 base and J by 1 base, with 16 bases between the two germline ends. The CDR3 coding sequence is TGTGCCACCAGCAGAGGTCGGGCGGGACAGCGGAACACCGGGGAGCTGTTTTTT. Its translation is CATSRGRAGQRNTGELFF.

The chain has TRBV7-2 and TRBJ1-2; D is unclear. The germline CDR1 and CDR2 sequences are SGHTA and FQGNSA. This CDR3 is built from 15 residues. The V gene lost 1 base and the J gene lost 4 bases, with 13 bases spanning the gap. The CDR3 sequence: CASSLDNGVAYGYTF. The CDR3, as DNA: TGTGCCAGCAGCTTAGATAACGGGGTTGCCTATGGCTACACCTTC.

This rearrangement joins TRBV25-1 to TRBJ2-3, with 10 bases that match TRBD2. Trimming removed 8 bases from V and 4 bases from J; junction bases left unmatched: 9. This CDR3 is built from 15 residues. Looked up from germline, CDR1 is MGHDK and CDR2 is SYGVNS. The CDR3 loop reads CASGDSGGLPDTQYF. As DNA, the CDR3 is TGTGCCAGCGGGGATAGCGGGGGGTTGCCAGATACGCAGTATTTT.

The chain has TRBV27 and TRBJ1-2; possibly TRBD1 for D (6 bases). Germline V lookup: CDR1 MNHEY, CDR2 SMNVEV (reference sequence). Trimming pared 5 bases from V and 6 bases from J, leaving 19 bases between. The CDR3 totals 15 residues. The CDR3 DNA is TGTGCCAGCAGTACACAGGGATTCCCGATTGATGGCTACACCTTC. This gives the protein CASSTQGFPIDGYTF.

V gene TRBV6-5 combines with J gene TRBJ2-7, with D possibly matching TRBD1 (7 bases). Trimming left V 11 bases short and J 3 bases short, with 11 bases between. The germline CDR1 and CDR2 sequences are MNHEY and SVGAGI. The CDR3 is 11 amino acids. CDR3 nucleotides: TGTGCCCACCAGGGGGGCTACGAGCAGTACTTC. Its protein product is CAHQGGYEQYF.

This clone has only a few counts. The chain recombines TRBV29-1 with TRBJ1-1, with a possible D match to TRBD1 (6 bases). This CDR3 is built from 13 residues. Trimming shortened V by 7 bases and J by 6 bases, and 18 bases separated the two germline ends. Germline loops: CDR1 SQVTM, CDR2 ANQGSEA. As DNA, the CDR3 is TGCAGCGCTCAACAGGGTCGTAGGGCTGAAGCTTTCTTT. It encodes CSAQQGRRAEAFF.

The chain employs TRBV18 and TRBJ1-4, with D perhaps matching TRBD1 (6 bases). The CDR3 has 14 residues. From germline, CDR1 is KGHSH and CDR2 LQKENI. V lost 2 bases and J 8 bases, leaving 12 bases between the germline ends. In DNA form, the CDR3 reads TGTGCCAGCTCACCAGCTGGGGGCGGAGAAAAACTGTTTTTT. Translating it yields CASSPAGGGEKLFF.

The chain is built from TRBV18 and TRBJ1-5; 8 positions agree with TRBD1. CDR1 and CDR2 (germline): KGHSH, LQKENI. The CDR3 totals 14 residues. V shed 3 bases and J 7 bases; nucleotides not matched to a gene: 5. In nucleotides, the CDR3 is TGTGCCAGCTCACCGAGACAGGGGATCCAGCCCCAGCATTTT. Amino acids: CASSPRQGIQPQHF.

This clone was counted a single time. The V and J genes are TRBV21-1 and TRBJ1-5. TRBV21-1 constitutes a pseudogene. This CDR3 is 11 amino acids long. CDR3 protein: CRWEGNQPQHF. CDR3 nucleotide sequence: TGTAGGTGGGAGGGCAATCAGCCCCAGCATTTT.

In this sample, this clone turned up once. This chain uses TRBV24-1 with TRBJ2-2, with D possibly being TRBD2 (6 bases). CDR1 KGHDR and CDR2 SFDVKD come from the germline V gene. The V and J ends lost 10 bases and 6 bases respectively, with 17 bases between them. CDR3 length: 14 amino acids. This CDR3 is CATRDSPPSGELFF. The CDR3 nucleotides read TGTGCCACGAGGGACTCCCCCCCGTCCGGGGAGCTGTTTTTT.

The CDR3 loop is CASSAAGSFTSYEQYF. CDR3 bases: TGTGCCAGTAGTGCGGCCGGGAGTTTCACCTCCTACGAGCAGTACTTC. The chain uses TRBV19 and TRBJ2-7, with D possibly being TRBD2 (6 bases). Trimming shortened V by 5 bases and J by 0 bases, and 17 bases separated the two germline ends. The CDR3 has 16 residues. Germline V gene lookup returns CDR1 LNHDA and CDR2 SQIVND (reference sequence).

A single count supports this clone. CDR3 coding DNA: TGTGCCAGCAACGGGACACCCATGAACACTGAAGCTTTCTTT. Translating it yields CASNGTPMNTEAFF. V usage is TRBV7-9 and J usage is TRBJ1-1; tentative D call: TRBD1 (6 bases). With 7 bases removed from V and 0 bases from J, the gap between germline ends came to 12 bases. Germline V lookup: CDR1 SEHNR, CDR2 FQNEAQ (reference sequence). This CDR3 is built from 14 residues.

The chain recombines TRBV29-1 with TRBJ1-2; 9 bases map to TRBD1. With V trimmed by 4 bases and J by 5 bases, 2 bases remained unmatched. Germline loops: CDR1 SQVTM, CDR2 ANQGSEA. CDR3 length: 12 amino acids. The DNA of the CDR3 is TGCAGCGTTGCCGGGACAGGGTATGGCTACACCTTC. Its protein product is CSVAGTGYGYTF.

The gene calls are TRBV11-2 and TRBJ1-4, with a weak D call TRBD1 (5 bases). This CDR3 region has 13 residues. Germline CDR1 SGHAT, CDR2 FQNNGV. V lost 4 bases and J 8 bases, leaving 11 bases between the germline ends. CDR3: CASSSRVREKLFF. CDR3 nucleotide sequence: TGTGCCAGCAGCTCCAGGGTACGGGAAAAACTGTTTTTT.

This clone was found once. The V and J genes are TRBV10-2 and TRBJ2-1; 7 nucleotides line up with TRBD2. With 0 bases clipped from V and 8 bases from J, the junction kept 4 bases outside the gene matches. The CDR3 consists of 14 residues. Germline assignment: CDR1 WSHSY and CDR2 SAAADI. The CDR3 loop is CASSESAGEDEQFF. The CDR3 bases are TGCGCCAGCAGTGAGTCGGCGGGAGAGGATGAGCAGTTCTTC.

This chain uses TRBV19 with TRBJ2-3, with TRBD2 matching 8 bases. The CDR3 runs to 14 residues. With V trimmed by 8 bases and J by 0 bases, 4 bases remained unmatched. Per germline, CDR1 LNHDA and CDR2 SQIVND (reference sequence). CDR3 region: CASCAGGSTDTQYF. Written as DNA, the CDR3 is TGTGCCAGTTGTGCGGGGGGTAGCACAGATACGCAGTATTTT.

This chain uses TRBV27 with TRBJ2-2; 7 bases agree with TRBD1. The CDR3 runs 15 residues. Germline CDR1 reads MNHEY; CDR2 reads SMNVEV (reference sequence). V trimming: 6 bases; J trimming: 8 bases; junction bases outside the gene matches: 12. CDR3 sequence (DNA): TGTGCCAGCAGACCACAGACAGGGACGGGAGGGGAGCTGTTTTTT. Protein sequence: CASRPQTGTGGELFF.

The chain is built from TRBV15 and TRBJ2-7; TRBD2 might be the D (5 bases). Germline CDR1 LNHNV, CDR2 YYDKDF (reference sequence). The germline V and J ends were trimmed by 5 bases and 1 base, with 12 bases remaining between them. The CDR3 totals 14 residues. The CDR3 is CATSSRRGSYEQYF. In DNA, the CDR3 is TGTGCCACCAGCTCACGACGGGGTTCCTACGAGCAGTACTTC.

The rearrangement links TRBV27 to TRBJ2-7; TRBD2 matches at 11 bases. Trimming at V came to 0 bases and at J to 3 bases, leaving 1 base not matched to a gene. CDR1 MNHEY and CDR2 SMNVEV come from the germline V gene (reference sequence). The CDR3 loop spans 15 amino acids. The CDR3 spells CASSLSLAGDYEQYF. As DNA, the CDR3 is TGTGCCAGCAGTTTATCACTAGCGGGAGACTACGAGCAGTACTTC.

CDR3 residues: CASKGLAGGRSYNEQFF. The CDR3 DNA reads TGTGCCAGCAAAGGACTAGCGGGGGGACGATCCTACAATGAGCAGTTCTTC. J is TRBJ2-1 and V is TRBV2; TRBD2 matches 14 bases. With V trimmed by 7 bases and J by 1 base, 6 bases remained unmatched. Germline CDR1 and CDR2: SNHLY and FYNNEI. The CDR3 sequence is 17 residues long.